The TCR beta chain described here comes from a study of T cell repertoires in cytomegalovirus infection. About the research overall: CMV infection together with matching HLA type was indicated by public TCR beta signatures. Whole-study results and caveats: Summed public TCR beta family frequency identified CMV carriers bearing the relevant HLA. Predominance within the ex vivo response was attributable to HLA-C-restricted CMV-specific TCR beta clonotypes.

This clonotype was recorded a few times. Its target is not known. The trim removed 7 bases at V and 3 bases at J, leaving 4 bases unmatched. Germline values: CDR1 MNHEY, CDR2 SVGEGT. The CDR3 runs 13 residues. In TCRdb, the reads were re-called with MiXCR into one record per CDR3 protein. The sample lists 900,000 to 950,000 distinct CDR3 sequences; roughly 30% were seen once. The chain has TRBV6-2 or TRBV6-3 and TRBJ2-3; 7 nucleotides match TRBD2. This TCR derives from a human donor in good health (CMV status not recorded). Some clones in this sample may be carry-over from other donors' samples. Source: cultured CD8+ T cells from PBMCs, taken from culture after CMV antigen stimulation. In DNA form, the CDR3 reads TGTGCCAGCACCGGGGGGACGACAGATACGCAGTATTTT. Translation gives CASTGGTTDTQYF.